This TCR beta chain emerged from a study of beta chain features in type 1 diabetes (dated by TCRdb to between 2018 and 2020). Regarding the complete study: Mean age, gender distribution, total cell number and subset yield were not different between patients and healthy donors. A total of some 100,000,000 sorted cells were examined across all samples, and a strong correlation was observed between cell number per subset and RNA yield. Regulatory and stem cell-like memory subsets were isolated from only 8 patients and roughly eight healthy donors, whereas naive and central memory subsets came from all 28 donors. In the study, recently diagnosed type 1 diabetes patients and matched healthy donors were compared on the TCRB repertoires of their sorted circulating CD4+ T cell subsets. Paper-wide results and their limitations: Shorter templates might be favored by PCR, yet because patient and control samples were amplified and corrected together, any such skew would affect both groups equally. A moderate but significant shortening of TCRB CDR3 length was observed in type 1 diabetes patients in all four CD4+ subsets. Because small numbers of individuals were included in the HLA sub-analyses, any influence of HLA type on TCRB rearrangement was left unresolved. Naive, central memory and regulatory TCRB repertoires appeared to be more similar among patients than among healthy donors. Because cDNA was sequenced instead of genomic DNA, activated cells with high expression could be over-represented, although the groups did not differ in activation or CD3 levels. Patients with type 1 diabetes made fewer insertions and deleted more nucleotides at VDJ recombination sites, implying thymic rearrangement abnormalities.

The entire amount of isolated RNA was reverse transcribed using the High Capacity cDNA Reverse Transcription Kit, so the sequenced TCRB transcripts were expressed ones. Deep immunoSEQ sequencing was applied to naive, central memory and regulatory T cell samples, giving an average of roughly 3.6 million total reads per sample. Sorted cells were lysed in RLT buffer and RNA was extracted with DNase-treated RNeasy Micro or Mini kits, depending on cell number. Each cell subset was processed on its own to prevent cross-contamination, while patient and healthy donor samples were processed together. Using the immunoSEQ multiplex PCR, TCRB sequences were amplified from cDNA into 87-bp fragments spanning the CDR3 region. Sequencing of the amplicons was done on the Illumina HiSeq platform. The authors' analysis ran thus. Synthetic template baselines were used to correct PCR bias computationally, reads within Hamming distance 2 were collapsed, and singletons that could not be merged were discarded. By aligning reads against IMGT, V, D and J genes, CDR3 length, and insertions or deletions at six rearrangement sites were assigned. Clonotype counts were normalized to sorted cell number within each subset before computing true diversity and Gini coefficients with the tcR R package. The overlap coefficient, calculated on TCRB nucleotide sequences, was used to measure repertoire sharing. TCRdb limited this immuneACCESS table to in-frame rearrangements with V and J called. A share of clones is missing; checked studies link under half to unresolved V genes, and the rest is unexplained. V and J calls and clone size follow that table, whereas D and trimming were derived from the DNA. Across this sample there are 130,000 to 150,000 clones, with roughly 53% seen only once. The ten biggest clones cover under 0.45% of the sample.

There are a few counts of this clone. Its antigen is unknown. Base qualities are not at hand, and no much larger clone is one base apart. Spanning cysteine to phenylalanine, the CDR3 consists of 13 amino acids. Of the read, only the CDR3 DNA is kept; its 39 bases are in frame from base 1. The germline V gene specifies SGDLS as CDR1 and YYNGEE as CDR2. V is pared back by 0 bases and J by 2 bases, with 6 bases lying between the germline termini. Each donor gave one peripheral blood draw, averaging roughly 120 mL, which was collected into heparinised tubes. Using a panel that included CD45RO, CCR7, CD25, CD127, CD95 and CD27, naive, central memory, regulatory and stem cell-like memory CD4+ T cells were sorted on a BD FACSAria II. A purity above 95% was achieved for all sorted populations. Right away, PBMCs were isolated by Lymphoprep density gradient centrifugation and were stained directly, with no culture step. So that batch effects would be minimized, each experiment stained and sorted samples in pairs, pairing one healthy donor with one patient.

Recombination connected TRBV9 to TRBJ2-7; the D gene remains uncertain. Sequencing was carried out using Tregs from blood. The cell subset or site label here, explained by the study, means: regulatory CD4+ T cells. This clonotype was obtained from a man aged 18 to 35 in good health. The nucleotide sequence reads TGTGCCAGCAGCGTAGGTCCGGCCTACGAGCAGTACTTC. It translates to CASSVGPAYEQYF.